This T cell receptor beta chain was obtained from a study of T cells after yellow fever vaccination. Researchers made TCR cDNA using 5'RACE template switching, and this step added a universal primer site and UMIs. TCRdb reanalysed the 5' RACE reads using MiXCR and keeps one entry per CDR3 protein. The repertoire holds some 290,000 distinct CDR3 sequences, with roughly 10% as singletons. General study points: By day 5 rather than day 15, the secondary response had peaked, though it was weaker. Subsequent booster samples again held most clones from primary vaccination (less than 98% CD4, about 90% CD8). FACS-sorted repertoires could harbor abundant contaminating bulk-population clonotypes.

V lost 5 bases and J lost 5, with 13 bases in between. The CDR3 runs to 13 residues. Germline CDR1 reads DFQATT; CDR2 reads SNEGSKA (reference sequence). Comment on this clonotype: Its antigen remains unknown.

The TCR originated in a man aged 18 to 30 who received the YFV17D yellow fever vaccine. V and J are TRBV20-1 and TRBJ2-1, with D perhaps given as TRBD1 or TRBD2 (5 bases each). This specimen consisted of CD4+ T cells sorted from PBMCs, obtained 45 days after the yellow fever booster vaccination. DNA of the CDR3: TGCAGTGCTTTCCGGGACCGACACAATGAGCAGTTCTTC. As protein: CSAFRDRHNEQFF.